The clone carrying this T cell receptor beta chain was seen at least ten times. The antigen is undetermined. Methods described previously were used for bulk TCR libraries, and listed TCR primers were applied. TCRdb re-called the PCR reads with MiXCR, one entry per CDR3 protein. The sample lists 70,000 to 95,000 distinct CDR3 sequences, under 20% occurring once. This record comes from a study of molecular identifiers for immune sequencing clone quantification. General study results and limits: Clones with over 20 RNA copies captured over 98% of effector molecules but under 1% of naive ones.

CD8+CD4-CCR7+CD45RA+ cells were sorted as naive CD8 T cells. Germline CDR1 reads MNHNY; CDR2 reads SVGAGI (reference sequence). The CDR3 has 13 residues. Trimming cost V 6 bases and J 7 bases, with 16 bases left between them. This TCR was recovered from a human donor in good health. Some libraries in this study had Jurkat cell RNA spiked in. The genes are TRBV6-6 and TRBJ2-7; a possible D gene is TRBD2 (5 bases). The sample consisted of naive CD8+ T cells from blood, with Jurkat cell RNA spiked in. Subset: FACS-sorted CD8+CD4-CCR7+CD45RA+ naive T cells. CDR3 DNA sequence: TGTGCCAGCAGCCCAGGACTCGGGCGGGAGCAGTACTTC. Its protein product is CASSPGLGREQYF.